This record concerns one TCR beta chain sequence. It has no known antigen specificity. No much larger clone exists at a distance of one base, and base qualities are not known. This sample stems from a study of T cell responses to AZD1222 COVID-19 vaccine (TCRdb year 2021). In terms of the full investigation: A total of about 240 trial participants underwent TCR sequencing, of whom about 210 received two doses of AZD1222 and 26 received two doses of the MenACWY control vaccine. Trial participants were enrolled by age into 18-55, 56-69 and 70-plus year subgroups, with about 150, 27 and 61 TCR-sequenced participants respectively. Here is what the overall study found, with its caveats: Reportedly, almost half of the unique spike-specific TCRs recognized epitopes lying outside the regions that are mutated in the B.1.351 and B.1.1.7 variants. Conclusions about previously exposed vaccinees were limited because only six AZD1222 recipients were SARS-CoV-2 seropositive at baseline. Vaccine-associated CD4 TCRs spanned the whole spike protein, with dominant responses in regions 160-218 and 743-854. In the small 56-69-year group, the increase in depth fell short of significance, most likely because of low power. No day 14 peak-response samples were available, so repertoires were characterized only after the peak T cell response. Most participants were white British and females outnumbered males, and the authors suggested that clonal diversity may have been underestimated. A significant rise in spike-specific TCR breadth and depth was observed after two AZD1222 doses relative to day 0 and relative to MenACWY recipients.

Interpreted using the paper, the time point label stands for: about 28 days (+/-7) after the second vaccine dose. Because spike-specific TCR depth and breadth did not differ between the two schedules, AZD1222 recipients who got a second dose at roughly 4 weeks were pooled with those who got a second dose at roughly 12 weeks. Vaccinee samples came from UK trials COV001 and COV002, including a single-blind randomized controlled phase 2/3 trial of AZD1222 (ChAdOx1 nCoV-19) in healthy adults. Trial participant PBMC samples were collected at day 0 and day 28 after the second dose for TCRbeta chain sequencing. The CDR3 regions of human TCRbeta chains were analyzed by immunosequencing. From the authors' description of their analysis: TCRs in the repertoires were matched against a reference library of SARS-CoV-2-specific TCRs that had been generated with the MIRA antigen-specificity platform. Breadth was defined as the fraction of unique TCRs that were SARS-CoV-2-associated, and depth was defined as the fraction of total T cells that were SARS-CoV-2-associated. Using the MIRA data, each spike-specific TCR was assigned both to the spike region to which the TCR was reactive and to a CD4 or CD8 class. Log10-transformed breadth and depth values were compared by one-way ANOVA with Sidak's multiple comparisons tests. TCRdb limited this immuneACCESS table to in-frame rearrangements with V and J called. A share of clones is missing; checked studies link under half to unresolved V genes, and the rest is unexplained. That table furnishes V, J and clone size, whereas the DNA furnished D and trimming. The sample records some 130,000 clones, roughly 91% of which are singletons. Of the sample, roughly 7.1% is held by the ten largest clones.

V loses 2 bases at its end and J loses 0 bases; junction bases beyond the gene matches: 3. The germline V gene encodes CDR1 LGHNA and CDR2 YNFKEQ. The CDR3 has 15 amino acids, counting the end cysteine and phenylalanine. The entry retains the CDR3 DNA only, 45 bases that are in frame from base 1. The receptor chain draws on TRBV4-2 and TRBJ1-1; TRBD1 agrees with 7 junctional bases. The sequencing used peripheral blood, collected 28 days after the second AZD1222 dose. This receptor was identified in an adult who received the AZD1222 COVID-19 vaccine. The CDR3 protein sequence reads: CASSQKTGMNTEAFF. The sequence in DNA is TGTGCCAGCAGCCAAAAGACAGGGATGAACACTGAAGCTTTCTTT.